The 2 T cell receptor beta chains below come from one sample, sequenced in a study of technical replicates of blood from four donors. Clones were sequenced by immunoSEQ multiplex PCR, and TCRdb holds only the in-frame ones, with some missing. The sample has approximately 50,000 clones; around 95% are singletons. The sequenced material came from T cells isolated from PBMCs. The receptors stem from a human donor in good health.

The V and J genes are TRBV4-2 and TRBJ1-4; 9 bases align to TRBD1. Trimming took 10 bases from V and 1 from J; bases not matched to a gene: 13. The CDR3 spans 17 residues. CDR1 and CDR2 from the germline V gene are LGHNA and YNFKEQ. The CDR3 loop is CATTRTGDGRTNEKLFF. The CDR3 region has the DNA TGTGCCACTACCAGGACAGGGGACGGTAGAACTAATGAAAAACTGTTTTTT.

The rearrangement links TRBV28 to TRBJ2-1; TRBD2 aligns across 12 bases. Per the germline V gene, CDR1 is MDHEN and CDR2 is SYDVKM. This CDR3 region has 16 residues. J lost 2 bases, V lost 4 bases, and 3 bases had no gene match. The CDR3 protein is CASSSGLAGTYNEQFF. The CDR3 DNA sequence: TGTGCCAGCAGTTCGGGACTAGCGGGTACCTACAATGAGCAGTTCTTC.